The clone carrying this T cell receptor (beta chain) was detected a few times. Its specificity is not known. TCRdb re-called the reads with MiXCR, one entry per CDR3 protein. The data show 800,000 to 950,000 distinct CDR3 sequences, about 33% seen once. The data were obtained in a study of T cell repertoires in cytomegalovirus infection. CDR3 length equals 15 residues. CDR1 and CDR2 (germline): DFQATT, SNEGSKA (reference sequence). With 5 bases removed from V and 5 bases from J, the gap between germline ends came to 21 bases. This specimen consisted of cultured CD8+ T cells from PBMCs, obtained from culture after CMV antigen stimulation. The V and J genes are TRBV20-1 and TRBJ1-2, with D possibly being TRBD1 (5 bases). The receptor was isolated from a human donor in good health (CMV status not recorded). Some clones in this sample may be carry-over from other donors' samples. CDR3 coding DNA: TGCAGTGCTGCCCGGGTGGTTGGGGCCGGGTATGGCTACACCTTC. Protein product: CSAARVVGAGYGYTF.